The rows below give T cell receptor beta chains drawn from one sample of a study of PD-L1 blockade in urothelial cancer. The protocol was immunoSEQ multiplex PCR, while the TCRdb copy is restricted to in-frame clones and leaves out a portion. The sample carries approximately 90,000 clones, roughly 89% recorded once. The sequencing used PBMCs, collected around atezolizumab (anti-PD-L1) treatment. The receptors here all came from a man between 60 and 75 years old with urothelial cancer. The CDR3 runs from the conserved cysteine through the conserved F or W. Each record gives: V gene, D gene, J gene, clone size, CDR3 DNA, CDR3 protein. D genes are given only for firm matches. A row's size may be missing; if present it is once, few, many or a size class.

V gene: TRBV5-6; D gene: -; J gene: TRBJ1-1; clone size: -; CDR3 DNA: TGTGCCAGCAGCTTGGCTACTAGCACTGAAGCTTTCTTT; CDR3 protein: CASSLATSTEAFF
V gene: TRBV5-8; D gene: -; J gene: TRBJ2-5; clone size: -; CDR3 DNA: TGTGCCAGCAGCCTTTACGCGTGGGAGACCCAGTACTTC; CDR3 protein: CASSLYAWETQYF
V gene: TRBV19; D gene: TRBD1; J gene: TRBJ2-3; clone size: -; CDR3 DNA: TGTGCCAGTAGTAGGACAGGAGCCGCTGATACGCAGTATTTT; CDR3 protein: CASSRTGAADTQYF
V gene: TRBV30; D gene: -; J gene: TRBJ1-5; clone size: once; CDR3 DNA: TGTGCCTGGAGTGTAGGAGGGCCCGGACAGCCCCAGCATTTT; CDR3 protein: CAWSVGGPGQPQHF
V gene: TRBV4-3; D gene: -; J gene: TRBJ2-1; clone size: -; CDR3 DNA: TGCGCCAGCAGCCAAGCGGTCGGCTACGGGAATGAGCAGTTCTTC; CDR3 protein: CASSQAVGYGNEQFF
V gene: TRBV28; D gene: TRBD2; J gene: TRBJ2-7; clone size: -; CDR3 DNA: TGTGCCAGCAGCCCAACCGGTCGACTAGCGGGAGGAAACGAGCAGTACTTC; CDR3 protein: CASSPTGRLAGGNEQYF
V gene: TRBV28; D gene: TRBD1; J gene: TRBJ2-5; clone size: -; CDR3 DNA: TGTGCCAGCAGTGGACAGGGGAGGGGTCAAGAGACCCAGTACTTC; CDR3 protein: CASSGQGRGQETQYF
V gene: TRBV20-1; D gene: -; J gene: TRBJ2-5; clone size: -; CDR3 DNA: TGCAGGGGGGGGCACGGGGAGACCCAGTACTTC; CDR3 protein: CRGGHGETQYF
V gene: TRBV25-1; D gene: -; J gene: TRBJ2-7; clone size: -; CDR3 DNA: TGTGCCAGCTCCGGGGCCTACGAGCAGTACTTC; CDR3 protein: CASSGAYEQYF
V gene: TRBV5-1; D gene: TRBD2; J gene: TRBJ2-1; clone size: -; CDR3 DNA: TGCGCCAGCAGCTTGGAGACTAGCGGGACCAATGAGCAGTTCTTC; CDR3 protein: CASSLETSGTNEQFF
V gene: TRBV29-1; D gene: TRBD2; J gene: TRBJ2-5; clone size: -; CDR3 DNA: TGCAGCGTTGAAGAGCCCACTTTTAGCCGGAGGAAGGGGAGGGCCCTTGAGACCCAGTACTTC; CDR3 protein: CSVEEPTFSRRKGRALETQYF
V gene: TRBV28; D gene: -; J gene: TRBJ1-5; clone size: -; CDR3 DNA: TGTGCCAGCAGTTTACAGGGAAGTATTGAGAGTCAGCCCCAGCATTTT; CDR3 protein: CASSLQGSIESQPQHF
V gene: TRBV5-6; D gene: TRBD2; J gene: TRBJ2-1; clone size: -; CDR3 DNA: TGTGCCAGCACAATGAGGGGACTAGCAATGCATGAGCAGTTCTTC; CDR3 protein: CASTMRGLAMHEQFF
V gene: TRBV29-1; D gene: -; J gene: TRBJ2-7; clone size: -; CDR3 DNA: TGCAGCGTAAGAGCGGCAGAGAACTACGAGCAGTACTTC; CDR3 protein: CSVRAAENYEQYF
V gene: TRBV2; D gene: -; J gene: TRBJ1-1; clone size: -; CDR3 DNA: TGTGCCAGCAGTGATGGAGGGACCACTGAAGCTTTCTTT; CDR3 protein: CASSDGGTTEAFF
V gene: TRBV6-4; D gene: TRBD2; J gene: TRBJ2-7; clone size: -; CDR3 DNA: TGTGCCAGCAGCCTAACTAGCGGGGGAGTTTACGAGCAGTACTTC; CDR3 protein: CASSLTSGGVYEQYF